Listed here is a single TCR beta chain. Its specificity is unknown. Clones were sequenced by immunoSEQ multiplex PCR, and TCRdb holds only the in-frame ones, with some missing. The data show fewer than 13,000 clones, about four fifths seen once. Cyclophosphamide on days +3 and +4 followed busulfan-fludarabine conditioning and a marrow graft. The data belong to a study of T cells after posttransplantation cyclophosphamide. General observations from the study: Blood and skin or GI T cell repertoires showed limited TRB overlap.

The source is a female patient aged 50-59 years who received an allogeneic stem cell transplant from a related donor, was CMV-positive, and had no GVHD. These T cells may partly come from the graft donor. The source material was PBMCs, sampled after allogeneic stem cell transplant with posttransplant cyclophosphamide.

In nucleotides, the CDR3 is TGTGCCACCAGCAGAGATCACAATCAGCCCCAGCATTTT. It specifies CATSRDHNQPQHF. The chain combines TRBV15 with TRBJ1-5; D uncertain. There are 13 residues in the CDR3. Trimming removed 0 bases from V and 3 bases from J, with 3 bases in between. In germline, CDR1 is LNHNV, CDR2 YYDKDF (reference sequence).